Shown below are 28 T cell receptor beta chains from a single sample sequenced in a study of regulatory T cells in long-lasting Graves disease (dated by TCRdb to about 2021). In the paper's terms, the time point label means: newly diagnosed GD, antithyroid drugs for less than 3 months. For both TCR sequencing and RNA sequencing, RNA was extracted from PBMCs using TRIzol. The library was made by multiplex PCR. The sequencer was an Illumina HiSeq 4000. To build TCR beta libraries, CDR3 regions were amplified by Arm-PCR using iRepertoire HTBI primers. Using fastp trimming at Q25 and MiXCR clonotype assembly, TCRdb reanalyzed the public sequencing data and kept in-frame beta chains. Under each unique CDR3 protein, matching rows form one entry showing the most common genes and DNA. The sample table holds approximately 480,000 distinct CDR3 sequences, of which about 16% were seen once. The ten largest clones add up to approximately 12% of the sample.

In addition, the sample was reused for a study of T cells in Graves' hyperthyroidism and ophthalmopathy.

The material sequenced was peripheral blood mononuclear cells (PBMCs), taken at new diagnosis, from a patient treated with antithyroid drugs. The receptors were gathered from a man in his forties or fifties with Graves disease. Donor details come from another sample of the same person, matched by shared clones.

The chain has TRBV19 and TRBJ1-5, with D unresolved. This CDR3 has 14 residues. Germline V gives CDR1 LNHDA, CDR2 SQIVND (reference sequence). V shed 4 bases and J shed 4 bases, with 11 bases lying between them. The CDR3 bases are TGTGCCAGTAGTAACGTATGGGAAAATCAGCCCCAGCATTTT. Protein: CASSNVWENQPQHF.

Many counts were recorded for this clonotype. The rearrangement joins TRBV7-8 to TRBJ1-4; D call uncertain. The ends were cut back, 3 bases at V and 8 bases at J, with 13 bases in the middle. Germline V gives CDR1 SGHVS, CDR2 FQNEAQ. CDR3 length equals 14 residues. In DNA form, the CDR3 reads TGTGCCAGCAGCTTGGCTGGCCGGAGGGAAAAACTGTTTTTT. This codes for CASSLAGRREKLFF.

Ten or more counts support this clonotype. The V call is TRBV20-1, the J call TRBJ2-7; 11 positions match TRBD2. The CDR3 extends over 15 amino acids. Per germline, CDR1 DFQATT and CDR2 SNEGSKA (reference sequence). After removal of 0 bases from V and 3 bases from J, the junction contained 4 bases not matched to a gene. Here the CDR3 DNA reads TGCAGTGCTAGAGATCCTACTAGCGGGGGCTACGAGCAGTACTTC. It encodes CSARDPTSGGYEQYF.

Ten or more counts support this clonotype. The V and J genes are TRBV28 and TRBJ2-1, with a tentative D call TRBD2 (5 bases). The CDR3 length is 15 residues. Germline CDR1 reads MDHEN; CDR2 reads SYDVKM. V was clipped by 8 bases and J by 0 bases, with 14 bases between them. CDR3 sequence: CASRNYGDSYNEQFF. The CDR3 DNA reads as TGTGCCAGCCGAAACTACGGGGACTCCTACAATGAGCAGTTCTTC.

This clonotype occurred a few times. The genes are TRBV6-2 or TRBV6-3 and TRBJ2-7; TRBD2 matches at 15 bases. In germline, CDR1 is MNHEY, CDR2 SVGEGT. With 9 bases clipped from V and 5 bases from J, the junction kept 11 bases outside the gene matches. The CDR3 contains 16 residues. CDR3 in amino acids: CARGLAGGPLSNEQYF. CDR3 bases: TGTGCCAGAGGACTAGCGGGAGGGCCTCTCTCAAACGAGCAGTACTTC.

This clonotype was seen ten or more times. The gene calls are TRBV11-2 and TRBJ1-1; tentatively, D is TRBD1 (5 bases). V lost 2 bases and J lost 4, with 11 bases in between. The germline V gene has CDR1 SGHAT and CDR2 FQNNGV. The CDR3 runs 14 residues. CDR3 in DNA: TGTGCCAGCAGCTTACAGGGTCAGGGCACTGAAGCTTTCTTT. It translates to CASSLQGQGTEAFF.

This clonotype was seen more than once but under ten times. J is TRBJ2-1 and V is TRBV4-1; 11 bases are shared with TRBD2. This CDR3 is 17 amino acids long. Germline CDR1 reads MGHRA; CDR2 reads YSYEKL. The V gene end was trimmed by 0 bases and the J gene end by 7 bases; junction bases not matched to a gene: 8. The CDR3 loop is CASSQDRETSGINEQFF. The CDR3 region has the DNA TGCGCCAGCAGCCAAGATCGGGAGACTAGCGGGATTAATGAGCAGTTCTTC.

This clonotype was recorded many times. V is TRBV27 and J is TRBJ2-1; D is unresolved. The CDR3 covers 17 residues. Germline V gene sequence: CDR1 MNHEY, CDR2 SMNVEV (reference sequence). CDR3 sequence (DNA): TGTGCTACAGCAGCCCCCCCCTATGGCGGCTCCTACAATGAGCAGTTCTTC. As protein: CATAAPPYGGSYNEQFF.

In this sample, this clonotype turned up a few times. The CDR3 DNA reads as TGTGCCACCAGCACGGGACTAGCGGCGCAGTACTTC. It is translated as CATSTGLAAQYF. The chain carries TRBV15 and TRBJ2-5; TRBD2 agrees at 11 bases. CDR1 and CDR2 (germline): LNHNV, YYDKDF (reference sequence). Trimming cost V 4 bases and J 11 bases; bases outside gene matches: 3. The CDR3 has 12 residues. The whole variable domain, filled in from reference TRBV15 and TRBJ2-5, reads DAMVIQNPRYQVTQFGKPVTLSCSQTLNHNVMYWYQQKSSQAPKLLFHYYDKDFNNEADTPDNFQSRRPNTSFCFLDIRSPGLGDTAMYLCATSTGLAAQYFGPGTRLLVL.

This clonotype was found many times. This sequence joins TRBV12-3 or TRBV12-4 and TRBJ1-1, with 7 positions matching TRBD1. V trimming: 5 bases; J trimming: 11 bases; junction bases outside the gene matches: 17. The CDR3 runs to 15 residues. The CDR3 DNA sequence: TGTGCCAGCAGTCCATCGACCGGGACAGAAGGGATCGCTTTCTTT. Protein product: CASSPSTGTEGIAFF.

This clonotype has a count of ten or more. This sequence joins TRBV3-1 and TRBJ2-7; 7 bases line up with TRBD1. The CDR3 totals 18 residues. Germline V CDR1 and CDR2: LGHDT, YNNKEL (reference sequence). V shed 4 bases, J shed 0 bases, and the junction held 15 bases outside the gene matches. CDR3 coding DNA: TGTGCCAGCAGCCGACTTTCCGGGACAGAGAGATTCTCCTACGAGCAGTACTTC. Residues: CASSRLSGTERFSYEQYF.

V usage is TRBV19 and J usage is TRBJ1-2; TRBD1 matches 10 bases. Germline V CDR1 and CDR2: LNHDA, SQIVND (reference sequence). This CDR3 has 14 amino acids. V trimming: 6 bases; J trimming: 8 bases; junction bases outside the gene matches: 9. The CDR3 nucleotides read TGTGCCAGTAGCGCGGACAGGGGGACGGGCGGCTACACCTTC. Amino acid sequence: CASSADRGTGGYTF.

This clonotype was counted many times. The rearrangement joins TRBV6-1 to TRBJ2-1; 12 nucleotides match TRBD2. V dropped 10 bases and J dropped 4; count of bases not matched to a gene: 5. CDR1 is MNHNS, CDR2 SASEGT, per germline. There are 14 residues in the CDR3. The CDR3 DNA reads as TGTGCCACCCGAGGGACTAGCGGGTACAATGAGCAGTTCTTC. It is translated as CATRGTSGYNEQFF.

This clonotype was counted only a few times. The chain recombines TRBV10-3 with TRBJ1-1, with TRBD1 matching over 12 bases. Germline V gene data show CDR1 as ENHRY and CDR2 as SYGVKD. J gave up 4 bases and V 6 bases, and 6 bases lay outside the gene matches. CDR3 length: 15 residues. The CDR3 bases are TGTGCCATCAGGGCCGGGACAGGGGGCCTCACTGAAGCTTTCTTT. Translating gives CAIRAGTGGLTEAFF.

This clonotype was seen a handful of times. At one of its ends the junction is not consistent with the germline gene, which may arise from a read error. The chain joins TRBV28 to TRBJ2-3, with 7 bases aligning to TRBD2. Germline CDR1 is MDHEN and CDR2 is SYDVKM. This CDR3 has 13 amino acids. This chain's CDR3 is CASSPQWRGFRHF. CDR3 DNA: TGTGCCAGCAGTCCCCAGTGGCGGGGGTTCCGACATTTT.

This clonotype came up once. Because it lacks the conserved phenylalanine or tryptophan at the end, this CDR3 is likely a read error. Because the CDR3's place on the DNA is in doubt, the DNA is left out and the CDR3 is given as listed by TCRdb. CDR3 amino acids: CSAQGNLGPEQYFGP. V and J are TRBV20-1 and TRBJ2-4; the tabulated D call, TRBD1, remains unverified against the DNA. The CDR3 contains 15 residues when both ends are counted. Germline lookup yields CDR1 DFQATT and CDR2 SNEGSKA (reference sequence).

In this sample, this clonotype turned up many times. The gene calls are TRBV10-3 and TRBJ2-7, with 9 bases lining up with TRBD1. J gave up 2 bases and V 9 bases, and 8 bases lay outside the gene matches. Germline V gene lookup returns CDR1 ENHRY and CDR2 SYGVKD. The CDR3 has 14 residues. DNA for the CDR3: TGTGCCATTTCCGACAGGGGGGGGACCTACGAGCAGTACTTC. Translation: CAISDRGGTYEQYF.

This clonotype was seen more than once but under ten times. V gene TRBV19 combines with J gene TRBJ1-5, with 8 bases fitting TRBD1. The germline V gene has CDR1 LNHDA and CDR2 SQIVND (reference sequence). V dropped 4 bases and J dropped 6; count of bases not matched to a gene: 11. The CDR3 sequence is 16 residues long. The CDR3 is CASSTNLDRAGQPQHF. The CDR3 nucleotides are TGTGCCAGTAGTACGAACTTGGACAGGGCAGGTCAGCCCCAGCATTTT.

This clonotype was seen at least ten times. This chain uses TRBV20-1 with TRBJ1-5; D may be TRBD1 (5 bases). Trimming shortened V by 3 bases and J by 5 bases, and 11 bases separated the two germline ends. The CDR3 has 13 residues. CDR1 is DFQATT, CDR2 SNEGSKA, per germline (reference sequence). In DNA, the CDR3 is TGCAGTGCTAGCCAGGGTATTGATCAGCCCCAGCATTTT. It translates to CSASQGIDQPQHF.

Note on this clonotype: This clone may be a read error of a much larger clone one base away. J is TRBJ2-1 and V is TRBV5-1; D unresolved. The V gene's germline CDR1 is SGHRS and CDR2 YFSETQ. The V end was cut by 5 bases, the J end by 0 bases, with 12 bases between. This CDR3 comprises 15 residues. The CDR3 nucleotides read TGCGCCAGCAGGGTGACACTAAACTCCTACAATGAGCAGTTCTTC. Its translation is CASRVTLNSYNEQFF. The whole variable domain, remainder taken from reference TRBV5-1 and TRBJ2-1, is KAGVTQTPRYLIKTRGQQVTLSCSPISGHRSVSWYQQTPGQGLQFLFEYFSETQRNKGNFPGRFSGRQFSNSRSEMNVSTLELGDSALYLCASRVTLNSYNEQFFGPGTRLTVL.

This clonotype was counted at least ten times. V gene TRBV5-5 combines with J gene TRBJ2-1; 9 nucleotides align to TRBD2. Trimming cost V 2 bases and J 8 bases; bases outside gene matches: 5. The CDR3 loop spans 14 amino acids. CDR1 and CDR2 (germline): SGHKS, YYEKEE (reference sequence). CDR3 in amino acids: CASSLAGGVDEQFF. For the CDR3, the DNA is TGTGCCAGCAGCTTAGCGGGAGGAGTTGATGAGCAGTTCTTC.

J is TRBJ2-7 and V is TRBV20-1; the match to TRBD2 covers 10 bases. J was trimmed by 2 bases and V by 7 bases; bases with no gene match: 5. This CDR3 is built from 13 residues. CDR1 DFQATT and CDR2 SNEGSKA come from the germline V gene (reference sequence). The CDR3 sequence: CSGEREGPYEQYF. Here the CDR3 DNA reads TGCAGTGGGGAGCGGGAGGGCCCCTACGAGCAGTACTTC.

The sample holds many counts of this clonotype. The chain has TRBV10-3 and TRBJ2-7; D possibly corresponds to TRBD2 (6 bases). This CDR3 is 14 amino acids long. Per the germline V gene, CDR1 is ENHRY and CDR2 is SYGVKD. Trimming left V 10 bases short and J 5 bases short, with 21 bases between. CDR3 DNA sequence: TGTGCCACCCGATCCGGGAGTGGCCCCCACGAGCAGTACTTC. This translates into CATRSGSGPHEQYF.

This clonotype has a count of ten or more. CDR3 sequence reads: CSAQTGPSINEQYF. The CDR3 DNA reads TGCAGTGCCCAGACTGGCCCTTCCATCAACGAGCAGTACTTC. The chain is built from TRBV20-1 and TRBJ2-7; no clear D. V dropped 6 bases and J dropped 5 bases, with 20 bases sitting between them. This CDR3 is built from 14 residues. Germline V gene sequence: CDR1 DFQATT, CDR2 SNEGSKA (reference sequence).

This clonotype was seen ten or more times. The chain employs TRBV24-1 and TRBJ2-1; either TRBD1 or TRBD2 may fit D (5 bases each). CDR1 is KGHDR and CDR2 is SFDVKD in the germline V gene. Trimming took 2 bases from V and 7 from J, leaving 5 bases between them. The CDR3 has 12 amino acids. The chain's CDR3 is CATSDWGNEQFF. CDR3 nucleotide sequence: TGTGCCACCAGTGATTGGGGGAATGAGCAGTTCTTC.

The rearrangement uses TRBV7-9 and TRBJ1-6; 7 positions match TRBD1. J lost 5 bases, V lost 6 bases, and 4 bases had no gene match. Germline CDR1 is SEHNR and CDR2 is FQNEAQ (reference sequence). CDR3 length: 14 residues. CDR3 sequence reads: CASRWDSDNSPLHF. The DNA for the CDR3 is TGTGCCAGCAGGTGGGACAGCGATAATTCACCCCTCCACTTT.

This clonotype was counted at least ten times. This chain links TRBV20-1 with TRBJ2-5; 10 bases line up with TRBD2. Per germline, CDR1 DFQATT and CDR2 SNEGSKA (reference sequence). The CDR3 is 17 residues long. V shed 0 bases, J shed 5 bases, and the junction held 12 bases outside the gene matches. In nucleotides, the CDR3 is TGCAGTGCTAGAGATCTTAGAGAGCGGGAGGGCCATGAGACCCAGTACTTC. This translates into CSARDLREREGHETQYF.

The chain has TRBV18 and TRBJ2-1; either TRBD1 or TRBD2 may fit D (5 bases each). Trimming took off 6 bases at V and 14 bases at J, with 23 bases between the two ends. The germline CDR1 and CDR2 sequences are KGHSH and LQKENI. The CDR3 is 14 amino acids. CDR3: CASSRSGTSTDKFF. The CDR3, as DNA: TGTGCCAGCTCGCGCTCCGGGACCTCAACCGATAAGTTCTTC. Supplemented by reference TRBV18 and TRBJ2-1, the full variable domain reads NAGVMQNPRHLVRRRGQEARLRCSPMKGHSHVYWYRQLPEEGLKFMVYLQKENIIDESGMPKERFSAEFPKEGPSILRIQQVVRGDSAAYFCASSRSGTSTDKFFGPGTRLTVL.